Below are 3 T cell receptor beta chains sequenced from a single sample in a study of cytomegalovirus exposure and HLA in healthy donors. PCR involved 60 Vbeta and 13 Jbeta primers. Sequencing used immunoSEQ multiplex PCR; TCRdb keeps in-frame clones, though not all of them. This repertoire shows about 190,000 clones, around 83% found once; its top ten account for less than 1.1%. Sequencing was carried out using PBMCs. All receptors derive from a woman aged 40 to 55 in good health and CMV-seronegative.

The chain uses TRBV9 and TRBJ2-3; 14 bases match TRBD2. Germline CDR1 SGDLS, CDR2 YYNGEE. There are 16 residues in the CDR3. V lost 3 bases and J lost 3; bases outside the gene matches: 3. CDR3 nucleotides: TGTGCCAGCAGCGCCCGACTAGCGGGAGGGACAGATACGCAGTATTTT. The encoded protein is CASSARLAGGTDTQYF.

The rearrangement uses TRBV11-3 and TRBJ2-2; 10 nucleotides match TRBD2. V trimming: 5 bases; J trimming: 8 bases; junction bases outside the gene matches: 8. This CDR3 region has 15 residues. CDR1 is SGHNT and CDR2 is YENEEA in the germline V gene. This CDR3 reads CASSTKREGIGELFF. DNA of the CDR3: TGTGCCAGCAGCACAAAGCGGGAGGGCATAGGGGAGCTGTTTTTT.

The chain uses TRBV7-9 and TRBJ2-1; 10 bases align to TRBD2. This CDR3 has 15 amino acids. CDR1 and CDR2 from the germline V gene are SEHNR and FQNEAQ (reference sequence). The V gene end was trimmed by 4 bases and the J gene end by 7 bases; junction bases not matched to a gene: 7. The CDR3 nucleotides are TGTGCCAGCAGCTCAAGACTAGCGGGTGGAAATGAGCAGTTCTTC. It specifies CASSSRLAGGNEQFF.